The entry below describes one T cell receptor (beta chain). The target antigen is unknown. The data were taken from a study of shared clonotypes between healthy human individuals. Study-wide background: Aged between 18 and 49, the donors were two women and a few men. The study, taken as a whole, reports: Generation probabilities of non-shared clonotypes were lower (relative to those shared by all four donors).

Genomic DNA from each subset was divided evenly over several immunoSEQ plates. Clones were read by immunoSEQ multiplex PCR, and TCRdb kept only the in-frame ones, dropping some. The profile covers about 2,100,000 clones, with under 95% appearing a single time and under 2% taken by the ten largest. Terminally differentiated effector memory CD45RA+ cells were excluded from the naive CD8 cells, which were CD45RO-negative and positively selected for CCR7. Adult donors, all healthy and HIV-negative, had no recent acute infections or vaccinations. Germline V CDR1 and CDR2: MDHEN, SYDVKM. V lost 5 bases, J lost 2 bases, and 10 bases stayed unmatched. The CDR3 sequence is 16 residues long.

This TCR derives from a man between 18 and 29 years old in good health. Some clones in this sample may be carry-over from other donors' samples. The sample taken for sequencing was naive CD8+ T cells from PBMCs. J is TRBJ2-7 and V is TRBV28; 9 bases are shared with TRBD2. CDR3: CASSGISGRGPYEQYF. CDR3 nucleotide sequence: TGTGCCAGCAGTGGTATTAGCGGGAGAGGTCCCTACGAGCAGTACTTC.